Presented here are 13 T cell receptor beta chains from one specimen sequenced in a study of T cell responses to AZD1222 COVID-19 vaccine. Sequencing was performed with immunoSEQ multiplex PCR; in TCRdb, only in-frame clones are kept and a portion is missing. Here the sample spans about 120,000 clones, around nine tenths being singletons. Sequenced material: peripheral blood, taken on day 0 of AZD1222 vaccination. Source of these receptors: an adult in good health.

The CDR3 here is CASSQGSGVSSYEQYF. CDR3 DNA sequence: TGTGCCAGCAGCCAAGGGTCCGGGGTAAGCTCCTACGAGCAGTACTTC. The chain carries TRBV3-1 (or the pseudogene TRBV3-2) and TRBJ2-7, with D perhaps TRBD2 (5 bases). CDR3 size: 16 residues. V gave up 1 base and J gave up 0 bases, with 13 bases separating them. Germline V CDR1 and CDR2: LGHDT, YNNKEL (reference sequence).

This sequence joins TRBV28 and TRBJ2-1; D unclear. Germline CDR1 is MDHEN and CDR2 is SYDVKM. The CDR3 spans 13 residues. V was shortened by 6 bases and J by 4 bases, with 10 bases between the two germline ends. CDR3 DNA: TGTGCCAGCAGACTCGGATCTTACAATGAGCAGTTCTTC. Translation: CASRLGSYNEQFF.

This chain uses TRBV28 with TRBJ2-7; TRBD2 agrees at 11 bases. The trim removed 7 bases at V and 4 bases at J, leaving 12 bases unmatched. This CDR3 has 16 residues. The germline CDR1 and CDR2 sequences are MDHEN and SYDVKM. For the CDR3, the DNA is TGTGCCAGCACTCAACCAACTAGCGGGAGTCTTTACGAGCAGTACTTC. Amino acid sequence: CASTQPTSGSLYEQYF.

The rearrangement joins TRBV18 to TRBJ2-5; D not resolved. The CDR3 has 13 amino acids. V dropped 4 bases and J dropped 4 bases, with 10 bases sitting between them. Germline V CDR1 and CDR2: KGHSH, LQKENI. In nucleotides, the CDR3 is TGTGCCAGCTCACGGTCGAGTTCAGAGACCCAGTACTTC. It encodes CASSRSSSETQYF. Looking up the rest from reference TRBV18 and TRBJ2-5 gives the full variable domain: NAGVMQNPRHLVRRRGQEARLRCSPMKGHSHVYWYRQLPEEGLKFMVYLQKENIIDESGMPKERFSAEFPKEGPSILRIQQVVRGDSAAYFCASSRSSSETQYFGPGTRLLVL.

This clone showed up just a few times. This sequence joins TRBV14 and TRBJ1-1; D not resolved. V lost 2 bases to trimming and J lost 2 bases, with 9 bases between them. Looked up from germline, CDR1 is SGHDN and CDR2 is FVKESK. CDR3 length: 14 residues. CDR3 coding DNA: TGTGCCAGCAGCCAACTCGGAAAAAACACTGAAGCTTTCTTT. Translated, it gives CASSQLGKNTEAFF.

The chain has TRBV7-9 and TRBJ1-1; no clear D. Germline CDR1 SEHNR, CDR2 FQNEAQ (reference sequence). Trimming pared 2 bases from V and 1 base from J, leaving 8 bases between. The CDR3 is made up of 14 amino acids. The CDR3 spells CASSLYSANTEAFF. CDR3 bases: TGTGCCAGCAGCTTATACTCAGCGAACACTGAAGCTTTCTTT.

This chain connects TRBV11-1 to TRBJ2-1; TRBD2 aligns across 11 bases. The CDR3 sequence is 15 residues long. Germline V gene sequence: CDR1 SGHAT, CDR2 FQDESV (reference sequence). V lost 4 bases, J lost 8 bases, and 7 bases stayed unmatched. DNA for the CDR3: TGTGCCAGCAGCTCGGCACTAGCGGGAGTACATGAGCAGTTCTTC. Amino acid sequence: CASSSALAGVHEQFF.

This chain links TRBV5-1 with TRBJ2-7; 10 bases match TRBD1. Germline lookup yields CDR1 SGHRS and CDR2 YFSETQ. The CDR3 loop spans 16 amino acids. The J segment lost 7 bases and the V segment lost 4 bases, leaving 14 bases of the junction unmatched. The DNA for the CDR3 is TGCGCCAGCAGCCCCTTCGCCGGGACAGGGGTAGAGGAGCAGTACTTC. This encodes CASSPFAGTGVEEQYF.

The chain links TRBV24-1 to TRBJ1-5; tentative D call: TRBD1 (6 bases). This CDR3 is built from 15 residues. Trimming took off 7 bases at V and 6 bases at J, with 18 bases between the two ends. Per the germline V gene, CDR1 is KGHDR and CDR2 is SFDVKD. CDR3 sequence: CATSPRGGLGQPQHF. As DNA, the CDR3 is TGTGCCACCAGCCCCCGCGGGGGGCTGGGTCAGCCCCAGCATTTT.

The V call is TRBV11-2, the J call TRBJ1-1; no clear D gene. This CDR3 spans 14 amino acids. Deletions cut 0 bases from V and 6 bases from J, with 11 bases between. Germline lookup yields CDR1 SGHAT and CDR2 FQNNGV. DNA of the CDR3: TGTGCCAGCAGCTTAGATCTCGCTTCGGCTGAAGCTTTCTTT. This sequence encodes CASSLDLASAEAFF.

This chain links TRBV5-4 with TRBJ2-5; D perhaps matches TRBD1 (6 bases). V was cut by 2 bases and J by 3 bases, with 11 bases left in between. Germline CDR1 is SGHNT and CDR2 is YYREEE (reference sequence). The CDR3 has 14 amino acids. The DNA of the CDR3 is TGTGCCAGCAGCTTTGGCCAGGGGAAAGAGACCCAGTACTTC. Its translation: CASSFGQGKETQYF.

J is TRBJ2-7 and V is TRBV6-5; tentatively, D is TRBD2 (7 bases). Deletions cut 11 bases from V and 5 bases from J, with 16 bases between. CDR3 length: 12 amino acids. Germline loops: CDR1 MNHEY, CDR2 SVGAGI. Here the CDR3 reads CASKGGTDEQYF. CDR3 coding DNA: TGTGCCTCGAAGGGGGGGACGGACGAGCAGTACTTC.

This clone was counted once. This chain joins TRBV5-6 and TRBJ2-3; D is possibly TRBD1 (5 bases). Deletions cut 0 bases from V and 4 bases from J, with 9 bases between. Per the germline V gene, CDR1 is SGHDT and CDR2 is YYEEEE. The CDR3 is 14 residues long. The CDR3: CASSLGGSSDTQYF. The CDR3 DNA is TGTGCCAGCAGCTTGGGGGGCAGCTCAGATACGCAGTATTTT. Complete variable domain (other parts from reference TRBV5-6 and TRBJ2-3): DAGVTQSPTHLIKTRGQQVTLRCSPKSGHDTVSWYQQALGQGPQFIFQYYEEEERQRGNFPDRFSGHQFPNYSSELNVNALLLGDSALYLCASSLGGSSDTQYFGPGTRLTVL.